This T cell receptor (beta chain) was retrieved from a study of cytomegalovirus exposure and HLA in healthy donors. As for the study in general: Out of 398 genotyped donors, about 80% belonged to the Caucasian-associated ancestry cluster.

As concerns this clone: Its antigen is currently unknown.

Every donor was a healthy person donating bone marrow. 13 Jbeta primers and 60 Vbeta primers were used for the PCR. Sequencing was performed with immunoSEQ multiplex PCR; in TCRdb, only in-frame clones are kept and a portion is missing. The sample holds 100,000 to 120,000 clones, 65% to 80% seen once. V lost 4 bases and J 2 bases, leaving 22 bases between the germline ends. CDR1 is SGHAT, CDR2 FQNNGV, per germline. CDR3 length: 18 residues. Study-wide results and caveats: A later analysis linked a missense variant in DCLRE1C to the trimming of TCR beta V and J genes. About 87% or about 30% of the time was how often most TCR beta V segments were productive, according to an earlier analysis.

This sequence originates from a male donor in good health and CMV-seronegative. The sample consisted of PBMCs. V gene TRBV11-2 combines with J gene TRBJ2-3; D perhaps matches TRBD1 (5 bases). The chain's CDR3 is CASSYSPTTQGFTDTQYF. CDR3 DNA sequence: TGTGCCAGCAGCTACAGCCCCACCACCCAGGGATTCACAGATACGCAGTATTTT.